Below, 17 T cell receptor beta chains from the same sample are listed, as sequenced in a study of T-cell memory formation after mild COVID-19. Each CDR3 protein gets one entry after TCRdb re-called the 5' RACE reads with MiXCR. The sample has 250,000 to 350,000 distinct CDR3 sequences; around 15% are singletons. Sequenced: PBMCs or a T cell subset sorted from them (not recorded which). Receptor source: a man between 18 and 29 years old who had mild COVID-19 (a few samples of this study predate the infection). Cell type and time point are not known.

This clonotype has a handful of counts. This CDR3 reads CSVLVPDSNQPQHF. CDR3 DNA sequence: TGCAGTGTTCTCGTACCCGATAGCAATCAGCCCCAGCATTTT. The genes are TRBV20-1 and TRBJ1-5; D unclear. Germline CDR1 and CDR2: DFQATT and SNEGSKA (reference sequence). The CDR3 spans 14 residues. V lost 7 bases and J 0 bases, leaving 13 bases between the germline ends.

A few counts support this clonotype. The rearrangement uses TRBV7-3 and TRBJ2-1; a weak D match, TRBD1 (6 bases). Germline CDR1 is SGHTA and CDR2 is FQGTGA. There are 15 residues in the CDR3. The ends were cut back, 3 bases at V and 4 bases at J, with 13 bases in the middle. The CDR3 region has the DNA TGTGCCAGCAGCTTTGGGCAGGGGATGTACAATGAGCAGTTCTTC. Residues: CASSFGQGMYNEQFF.

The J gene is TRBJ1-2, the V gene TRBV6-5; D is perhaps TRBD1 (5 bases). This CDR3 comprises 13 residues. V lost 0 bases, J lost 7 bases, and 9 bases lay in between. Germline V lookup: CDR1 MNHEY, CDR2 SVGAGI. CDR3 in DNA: TGTGCCAGCAGTTACTCGAGAGGGACTGGCTACACCTTC. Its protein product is CASSYSRGTGYTF.

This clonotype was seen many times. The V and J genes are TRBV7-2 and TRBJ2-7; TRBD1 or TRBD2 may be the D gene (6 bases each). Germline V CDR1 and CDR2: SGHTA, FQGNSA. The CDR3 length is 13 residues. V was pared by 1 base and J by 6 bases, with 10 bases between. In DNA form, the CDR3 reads TGTGCCAGCAGCTTAGTAGGAGGGGGCGAGCAGTACTTC. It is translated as CASSLVGGGEQYF.

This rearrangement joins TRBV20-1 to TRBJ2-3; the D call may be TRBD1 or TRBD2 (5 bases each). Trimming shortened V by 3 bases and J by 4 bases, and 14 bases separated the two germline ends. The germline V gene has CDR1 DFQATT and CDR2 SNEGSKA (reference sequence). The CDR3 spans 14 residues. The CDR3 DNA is TGCAGTGCTAGGTCACTGAGGGGCGCAGATACGCAGTATTTT. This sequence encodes CSARSLRGADTQYF.

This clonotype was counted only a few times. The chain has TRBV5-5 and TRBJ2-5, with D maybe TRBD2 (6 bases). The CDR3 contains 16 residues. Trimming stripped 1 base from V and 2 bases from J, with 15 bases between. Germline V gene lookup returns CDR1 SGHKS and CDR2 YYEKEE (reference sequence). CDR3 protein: CASSLFTSGGQETQYF. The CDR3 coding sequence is TGTGCCAGCAGCTTGTTTACCTCCGGGGGACAAGAGACCCAGTACTTC. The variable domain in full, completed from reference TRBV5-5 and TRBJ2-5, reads DAGVTQSPTHLIKTRGQQVTLRCSPISGHKSVSWYQQVLGQGPQFIFQYYEKEERGRGNFPDRFSARQFPNYSSELNVNALLLGDSALYLCASSLFTSGGQETQYFGPGTRLLVL.

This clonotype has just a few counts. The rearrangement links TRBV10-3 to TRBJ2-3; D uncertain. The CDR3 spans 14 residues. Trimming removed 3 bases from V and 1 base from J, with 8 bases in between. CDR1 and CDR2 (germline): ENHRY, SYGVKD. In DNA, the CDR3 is TGTGCCATCAGTGACTTGGGCCGCACAGATACGCAGTATTTT. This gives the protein CAISDLGRTDTQYF.

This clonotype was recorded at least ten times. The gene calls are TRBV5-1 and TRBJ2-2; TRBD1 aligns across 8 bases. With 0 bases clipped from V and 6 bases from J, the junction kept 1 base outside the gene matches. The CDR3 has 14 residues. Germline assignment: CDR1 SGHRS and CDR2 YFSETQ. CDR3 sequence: CASSLGQGPGELFF. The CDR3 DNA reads TGCGCCAGCAGCTTGGGACAGGGGCCCGGGGAGCTGTTTTTT.

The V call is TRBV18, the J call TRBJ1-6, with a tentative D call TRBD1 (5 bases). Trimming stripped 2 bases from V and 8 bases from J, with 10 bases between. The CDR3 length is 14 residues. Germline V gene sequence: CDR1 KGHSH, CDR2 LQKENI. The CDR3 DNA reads TGTGCCAGCTCACCAGCCAGGGAGGATTCACCCCTCCACTTT. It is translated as CASSPAREDSPLHF.

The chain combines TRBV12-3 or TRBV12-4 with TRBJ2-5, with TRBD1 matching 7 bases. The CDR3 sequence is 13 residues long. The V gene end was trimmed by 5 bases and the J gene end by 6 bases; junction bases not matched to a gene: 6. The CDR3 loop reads CASSGTARKTQYF. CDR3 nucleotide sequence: TGTGCCAGCAGTGGGACAGCACGGAAGACCCAGTACTTC.

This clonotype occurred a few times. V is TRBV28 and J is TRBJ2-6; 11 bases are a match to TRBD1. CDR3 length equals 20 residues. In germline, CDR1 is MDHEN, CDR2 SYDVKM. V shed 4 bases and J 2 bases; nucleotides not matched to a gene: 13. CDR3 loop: CASSYPSGTGGHPGANVLTF. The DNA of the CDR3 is TGTGCCAGCAGTTACCCGTCCGGGACAGGGGGACATCCTGGGGCCAACGTCCTGACTTTC.

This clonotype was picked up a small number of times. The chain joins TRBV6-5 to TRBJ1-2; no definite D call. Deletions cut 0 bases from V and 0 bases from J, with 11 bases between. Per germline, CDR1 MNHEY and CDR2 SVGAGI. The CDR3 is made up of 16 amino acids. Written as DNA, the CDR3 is TGTGCCAGCAGTTACTCTTATGACGGAGCTAACTATGGCTACACCTTC. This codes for CASSYSYDGANYGYTF.

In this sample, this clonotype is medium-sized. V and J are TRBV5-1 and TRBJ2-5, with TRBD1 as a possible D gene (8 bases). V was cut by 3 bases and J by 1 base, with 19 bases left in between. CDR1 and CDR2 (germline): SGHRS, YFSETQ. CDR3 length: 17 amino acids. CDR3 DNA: TGCGCCAGCAGCTCCGGGGGGACAGGAGGGCTCCAAGAGACCCAGTACTTC. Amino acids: CASSSGGTGGLQETQYF.

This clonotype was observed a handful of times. The CDR3 reads CASSESNQPQHF. DNA for the CDR3: TGTGCCAGTTCAGAGAGCAATCAGCCCCAGCATTTT. The chain carries TRBV28 and TRBJ1-5; D remains unclear. The germline V gene has CDR1 MDHEN and CDR2 SYDVKM. CDR3 length: 12 residues. V shed 9 bases and J shed 1 base, with 7 bases lying between them.

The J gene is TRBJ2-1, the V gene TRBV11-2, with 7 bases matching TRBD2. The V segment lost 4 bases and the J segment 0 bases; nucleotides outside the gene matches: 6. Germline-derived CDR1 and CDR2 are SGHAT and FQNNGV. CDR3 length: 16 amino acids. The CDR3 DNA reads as TGTGCCAGCAGCTCCGGTAGACTAGCCTCCTACAATGAGCAGTTCTTC. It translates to CASSSGRLASYNEQFF. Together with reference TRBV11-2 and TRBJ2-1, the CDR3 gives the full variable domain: EAGVAQSPRYKIIEKRQSVAFWCNPISGHATLYWYQQILGQGPKLLIQFQNNGVVDDSQLPKDRFSAERLKGVDSTLKIQPAKLEDSAVYLCASSSGRLASYNEQFFGPGTRLTVL.

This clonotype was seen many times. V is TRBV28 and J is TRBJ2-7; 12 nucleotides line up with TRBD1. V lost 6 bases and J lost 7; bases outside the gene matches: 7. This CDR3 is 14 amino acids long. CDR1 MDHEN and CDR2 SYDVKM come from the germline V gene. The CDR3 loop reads CASRLGQGAREQYV. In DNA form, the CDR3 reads TGTGCCAGCAGGCTGGGACAGGGGGCGAGGGAGCAGTACGTC.

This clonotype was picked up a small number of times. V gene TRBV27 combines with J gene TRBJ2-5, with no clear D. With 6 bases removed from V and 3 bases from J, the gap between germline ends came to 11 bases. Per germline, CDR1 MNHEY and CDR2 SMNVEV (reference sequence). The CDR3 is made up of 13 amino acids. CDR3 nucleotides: TGTGCCAGCAGCCGTGGACCCGAAGAGACCCAGTACTTC. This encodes CASSRGPEETQYF.